The present T cell receptor beta chain was sequenced within a study of T cell responses to AZD1222 COVID-19 vaccine. The wider study: Pooled together were second doses at about 4 or about 12 weeks. Whole-study results and caveats: The study identified only six AZD1222 recipients as seropositive at baseline. Within unmutated variant regions lay the reported targets of nearly half of spike-specific TCRs. The study found Spike-specific TCR breadth and depth rose after two AZD1222 doses.

Comments on this clone: Its antigen is still unknown.

Sequencing used immunoSEQ multiplex PCR; TCRdb keeps in-frame clones, though not all of them. The sample has around 170,000 clones; approximately 90% are singletons. This CDR3 has 16 amino acids. CDR1 is SEHNR and CDR2 is FQNEAQ in the germline V gene (reference sequence). The ends lost 6 bases at V and 7 bases at J; junction bases unmatched: 7. The clonotype comes from an adult in good health. This chain links TRBV7-9 with TRBJ2-1, with 15 positions matching TRBD2. This specimen consisted of peripheral blood, obtained on day 0 of AZD1222 vaccination. CDR3 DNA sequence: TGTGCCAGCAGTCGAGGACTAGCGGGGGGGATAAATGAGCAGTTCTTC. It is translated as CASSRGLAGGINEQFF.